This T cell receptor beta chain was obtained from a study of blood T cells in healthy people across ages. This clonotype appeared once. Losses at the gene ends were 6 bases for V and 8 bases for J; bases not matched to a gene: 11. This CDR3 comprises 15 residues. Germline V gene data show CDR1 as DFQATT and CDR2 as SNEGSKA (reference sequence). PCR was performed a second time for about 6 to 12 cycles using a sample-barcoded 5' primer and a J-beta primer mix. TCRdb itself ran the 5' RACE reads through MiXCR, one entry per CDR3 protein. The repertoire has hundreds of thousands of distinct CDR3 sequences, roughly 64% of them found once; the top ten carry over 20%. Caucasian individuals from Russia who were healthy and aged about 6 to 95 acted as donors.

The sample consisted of blood. The V call is TRBV20-1, the J call TRBJ2-1, with TRBD2 matching over 12 bases. This TCR was recovered from a young man in good health. The CDR3 sequence is CSASTPSGGAYEQFF. In DNA, the CDR3 is TGCAGTGCCTCCACCCCTAGCGGGGGGGCGTATGAGCAGTTCTTC.